One T cell receptor beta chain is described in this entry. The length of the CDR3 is 14 residues. Germline assignment: CDR1 SQVTM and CDR2 ANQGSEA. Trimming took 7 bases from V and 1 from J; bases not matched to a gene: 5. The sample comes from a study of blood T cell repertoires in COVID-19. At the level of the study: Spain, Italy and the United States supplied samples that represented acute and convalescent COVID-19. Sample material is recorded as cDNA or gDNA derived from T cells, B-cell-depleted T cells, or PBMCs.

Source study methods: It was from reference gene primer amplification that nucleated cell counts were estimated. The protocol was immunoSEQ multiplex PCR, while the TCRdb copy is restricted to in-frame clones and leaves out a portion. V and J calls and clone size are those listed in that table; D and trimming were worked out from the DNA. The data show roughly 32,000 clones, around 86% seen once. Sequencing used peripheral blood. The chain combines TRBV29-1 with TRBJ2-3, with 10 bases identical to TRBD1. This receptor was obtained from a man aged 55 to 70 with active COVID-19. CDR3 sequence reads: CSGTGTGGTDTQYF. The CDR3 DNA is TGCAGCGGTACCGGGACAGGGGGCACAGATACGCAGTATTTT.